The clone carrying this T cell receptor beta chain was seen a few times. Its antigen is currently unknown. This specimen belongs to a study of blood T cells in healthy people across ages. Whole-study results and caveats: Diversity estimates drawn from one million T cells were deemed underestimates. For the donors, CMV status was unknown and possibly confounded expanded clonotype changes.

Using a J-beta primer mix together with a sample-barcoded 5' primer, a second PCR was run for roughly 7 to 12 cycles. TCRdb re-called the 5' RACE reads through MiXCR, storing one row per CDR3 protein. The table includes about 800,000 distinct CDR3 sequences, approximately 25% detected once. Separately, the same data were catalogued under a study of T cells of mothers and their children. As reported in that work: All donors were healthy and Caucasian; they were a few mothers and their six children.

The sample consisted of blood. The source of this sequence is a boy between 10 and 17 years old in good health.

CDR3 sequence (DNA): TGCAGTGCTAGAAAGGTGGGACTAGGTTACAATGAGCAGTTCTTC. Amino acids: CSARKVGLGYNEQFF. The chain combines TRBV20-1 with TRBJ2-5; 8 positions agree with TRBD2. The J call is uncertain, as TRBJ2-1 better fits the DNA end. The CDR3 is 15 residues long. Germline V lookup: CDR1 DFQATT, CDR2 SNEGSKA (reference sequence).